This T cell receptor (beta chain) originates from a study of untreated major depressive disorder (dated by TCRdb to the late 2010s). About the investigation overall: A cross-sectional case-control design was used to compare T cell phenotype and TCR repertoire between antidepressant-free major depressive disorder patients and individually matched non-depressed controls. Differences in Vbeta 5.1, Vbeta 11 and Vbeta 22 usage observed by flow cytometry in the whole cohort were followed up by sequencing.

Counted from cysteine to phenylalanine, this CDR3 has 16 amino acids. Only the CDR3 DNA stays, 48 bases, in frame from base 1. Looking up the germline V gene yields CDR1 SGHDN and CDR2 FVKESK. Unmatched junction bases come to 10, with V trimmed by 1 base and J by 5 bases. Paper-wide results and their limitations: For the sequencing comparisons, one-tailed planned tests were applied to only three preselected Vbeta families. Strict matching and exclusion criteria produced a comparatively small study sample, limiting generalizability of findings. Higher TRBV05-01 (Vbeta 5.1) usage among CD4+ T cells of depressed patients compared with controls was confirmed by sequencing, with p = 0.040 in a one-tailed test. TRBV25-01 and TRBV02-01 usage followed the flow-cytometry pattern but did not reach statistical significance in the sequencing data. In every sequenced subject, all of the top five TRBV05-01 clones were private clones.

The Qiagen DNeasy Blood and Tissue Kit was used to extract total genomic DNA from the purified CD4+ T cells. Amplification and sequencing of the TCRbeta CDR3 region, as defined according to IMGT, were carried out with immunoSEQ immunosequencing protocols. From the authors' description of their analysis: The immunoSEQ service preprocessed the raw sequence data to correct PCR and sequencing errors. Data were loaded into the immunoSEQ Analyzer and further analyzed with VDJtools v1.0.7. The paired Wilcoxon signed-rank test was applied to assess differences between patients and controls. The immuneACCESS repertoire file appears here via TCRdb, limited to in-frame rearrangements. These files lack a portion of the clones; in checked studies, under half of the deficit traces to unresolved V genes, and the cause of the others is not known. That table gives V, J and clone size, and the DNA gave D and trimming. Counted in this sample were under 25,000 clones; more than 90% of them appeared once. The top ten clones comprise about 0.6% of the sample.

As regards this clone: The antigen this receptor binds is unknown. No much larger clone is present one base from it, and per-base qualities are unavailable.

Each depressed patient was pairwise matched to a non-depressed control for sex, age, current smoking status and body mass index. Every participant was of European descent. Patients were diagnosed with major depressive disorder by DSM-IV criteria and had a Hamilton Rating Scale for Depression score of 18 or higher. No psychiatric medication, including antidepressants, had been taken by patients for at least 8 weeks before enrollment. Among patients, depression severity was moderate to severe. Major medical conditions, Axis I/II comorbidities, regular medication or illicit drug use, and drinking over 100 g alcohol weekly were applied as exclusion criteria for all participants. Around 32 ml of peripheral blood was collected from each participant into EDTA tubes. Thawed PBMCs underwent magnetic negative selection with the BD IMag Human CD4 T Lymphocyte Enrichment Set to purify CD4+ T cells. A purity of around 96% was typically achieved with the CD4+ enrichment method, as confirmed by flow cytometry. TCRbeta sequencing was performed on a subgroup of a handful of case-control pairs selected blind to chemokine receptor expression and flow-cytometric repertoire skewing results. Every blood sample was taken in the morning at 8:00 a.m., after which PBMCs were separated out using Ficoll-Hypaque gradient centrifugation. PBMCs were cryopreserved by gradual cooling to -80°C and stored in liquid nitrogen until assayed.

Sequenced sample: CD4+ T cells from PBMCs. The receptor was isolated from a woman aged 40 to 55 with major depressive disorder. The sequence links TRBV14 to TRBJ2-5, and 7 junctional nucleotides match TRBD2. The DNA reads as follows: TGTGCCAGCAGCCAAGGAGGGAGGGCCATAAGGGAGACCCAGTACTTC. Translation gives CASSQGGRAIRETQYF.